This T cell receptor (beta chain) appears in the sequencing data of a study of blood T cell repertoires in COVID-19. Germline CDR1 and CDR2: SEHNR and FQNEAQ (reference sequence). The CDR3 loop spans 15 amino acids. V was cut by 7 bases and J by 2 bases, with 17 bases left in between. The repertoire was sequenced with immunoSEQ multiplex PCR; TCRdb's copy has only in-frame clones and lacks some. Seen here are around 63,000 clones, approximately 81% observed once, and the top ten hold 15% to 20%. The material sequenced was peripheral blood. The chain uses TRBV7-9 and TRBJ2-5; D possibly corresponds to TRBD1 (5 bases). The TCR sequence derives from a man between 60 and 70 years old with COVID-19, enrolled during active disease. DNA of the CDR3: TGTGCCAGCACCCAGTTCCAGGGCGCTCAAGAGACCCAGTACTTC. It codes for CASTQFQGAQETQYF.